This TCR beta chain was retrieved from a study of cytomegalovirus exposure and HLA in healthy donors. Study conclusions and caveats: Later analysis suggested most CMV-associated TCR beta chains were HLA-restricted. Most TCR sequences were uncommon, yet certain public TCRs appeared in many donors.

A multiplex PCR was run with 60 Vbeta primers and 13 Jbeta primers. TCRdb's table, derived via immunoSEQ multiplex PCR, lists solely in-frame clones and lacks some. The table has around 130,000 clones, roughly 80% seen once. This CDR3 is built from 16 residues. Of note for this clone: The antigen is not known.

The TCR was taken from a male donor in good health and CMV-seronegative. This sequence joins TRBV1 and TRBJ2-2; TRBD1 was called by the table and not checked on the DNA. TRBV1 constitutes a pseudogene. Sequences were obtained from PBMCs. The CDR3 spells CTSSQEARQHTGELFF. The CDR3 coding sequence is TGCACCAGCAGCCAAGAGGCGAGACAGCACACCGGGGAGCTGTTTTTT.